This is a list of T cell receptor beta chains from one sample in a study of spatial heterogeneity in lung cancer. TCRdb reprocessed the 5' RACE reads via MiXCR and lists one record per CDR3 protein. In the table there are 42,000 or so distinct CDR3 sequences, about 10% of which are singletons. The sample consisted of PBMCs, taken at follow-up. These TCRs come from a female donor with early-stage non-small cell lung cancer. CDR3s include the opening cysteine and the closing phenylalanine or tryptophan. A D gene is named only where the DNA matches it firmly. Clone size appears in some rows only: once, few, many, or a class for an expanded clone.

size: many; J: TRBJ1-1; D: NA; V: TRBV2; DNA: TGTGCCAGCAGCGAGGACAGAGGTTGGGCTTTCTTT; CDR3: CASSEDRGWAFF
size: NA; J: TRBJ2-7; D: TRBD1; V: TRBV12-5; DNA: TGTGCTAGTGCCTCGGACAGGGTTGGAAACGAGCAGTACTTC; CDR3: CASASDRVGNEQYF
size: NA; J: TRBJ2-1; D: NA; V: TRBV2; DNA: TGTGCCAGCAGTGAACCAGGGAGCTTTAACAATGAGCAGTTCTTC; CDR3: CASSEPGSFNNEQFF
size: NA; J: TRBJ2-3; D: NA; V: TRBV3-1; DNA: TGTGCCAGCAGCCAAGTAGCAGGGTGGACGCAGTATTTT; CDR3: CASSQVAGWTQYF
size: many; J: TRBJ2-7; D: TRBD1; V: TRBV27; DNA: TGTGCCAGCAGTTTACAGGGGGCTTACGAGCAGTACTTC; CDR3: CASSLQGAYEQYF
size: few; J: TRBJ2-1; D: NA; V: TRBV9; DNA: TGTGCCAGCAGCGGGGGCCTTCAGGGCTCCTACAATGAGCAGTTCTTC; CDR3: CASSGGLQGSYNEQFF
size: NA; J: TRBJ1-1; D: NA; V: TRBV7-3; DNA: TGTGCCAGCAGCTCCCTCTCCGGCGCTGAAGCTTTCTTT; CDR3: CASSSLSGAEAFF
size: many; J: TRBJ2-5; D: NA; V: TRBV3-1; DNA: TGTGCCAGCAGCCAAGGACTAAAAGAGACCCAGTACTTC; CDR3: CASSQGLKETQYF
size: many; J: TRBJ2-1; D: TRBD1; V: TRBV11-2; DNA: TGTGCCAGCAGCTTATCCCGGGACAGGGTCAGCGATGAGCAGTTCTTC; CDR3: CASSLSRDRVSDEQFF
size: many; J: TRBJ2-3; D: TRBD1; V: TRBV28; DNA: TGTGCCAGCACCTTTGGGACAGGGGTGCTCCCAGATACGCAGTATTTT; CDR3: CASTFGTGVLPDTQYF
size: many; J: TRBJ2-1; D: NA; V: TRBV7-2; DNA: TGTGCCAGCAGCCCGTTTGGGGCTCAGAATGAGCAGTTCTTC; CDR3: CASSPFGAQNEQFF
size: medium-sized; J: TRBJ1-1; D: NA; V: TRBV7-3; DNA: TGTGCCAGCAGCCTCCAGGGGTCAATGAACACTGAAGCTTTCTTT; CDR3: CASSLQGSMNTEAFF
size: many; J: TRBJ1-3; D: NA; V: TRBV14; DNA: TGTGCCAGCAGCCCTTTTGACTCTGCCTCTGGAAACACCATATATTTT; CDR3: CASSPFDSASGNTIYF
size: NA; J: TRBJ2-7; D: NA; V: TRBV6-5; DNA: TGTGCCAGCAGTTACGTCGGCCACTACGAGCAGTACTTC; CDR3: CASSYVGHYEQYF
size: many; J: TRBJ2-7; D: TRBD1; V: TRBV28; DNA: TGTGCCAGCAGTCCACCTGGGACAGGGCTCGACGAGCAGTACTTC; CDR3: CASSPPGTGLDEQYF
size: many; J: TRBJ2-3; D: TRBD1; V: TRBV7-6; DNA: TGTGCCAGCAGCGGAGAGGACAGGGGGCAAAAGGATACGCAGTATTTT; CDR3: CASSGEDRGQKDTQYF
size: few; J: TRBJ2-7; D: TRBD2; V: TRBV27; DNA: TGTGCCAGCAGTTTTTCTAGCGGGGGAGTCCTCTACGAGCAGTACTTC; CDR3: CASSFSSGGVLYEQYF
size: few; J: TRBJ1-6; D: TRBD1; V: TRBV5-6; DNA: TGTGCCAGCAGCTGGGGGACAGGGGGCGGTAATTCACCCCTCCACTTT; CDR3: CASSWGTGGGNSPLHF
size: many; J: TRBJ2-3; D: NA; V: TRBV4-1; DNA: TGCGCCAGCAGCCAAGATGGGGCCAGCACAGATACGCAGTATTTT; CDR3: CASSQDGASTDTQYF
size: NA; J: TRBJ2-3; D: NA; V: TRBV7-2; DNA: TGTGCCAGCAGCTTAGAAGTCGCCCTGACTAGCACAGATACGCAGTATTTT; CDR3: CASSLEVALTSTDTQYF
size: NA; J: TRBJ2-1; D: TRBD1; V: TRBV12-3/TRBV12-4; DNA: TGTGCCAGCAGTTTTGGGCGTAGGGGGCCCTACAATGAGCAGTTCTTC; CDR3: CASSFGRRGPYNEQFF
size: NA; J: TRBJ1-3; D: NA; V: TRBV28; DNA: TGTGCCAGCAGCGTGGGGGGTTATGGAAACACCATATATTTT; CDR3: CASSVGGYGNTIYF
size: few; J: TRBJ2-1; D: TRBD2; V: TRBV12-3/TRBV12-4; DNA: TGTGCCAGCAGTCCCTGGACTAGCGGTGAATCAACCTACAATGAGCAGTTCTTC; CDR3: CASSPWTSGESTYNEQFF
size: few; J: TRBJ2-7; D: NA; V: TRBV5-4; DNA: TGTGCCAGCAGCTTGAACCGACTGGGGGAGTACTTC; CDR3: CASSLNRLGEYF
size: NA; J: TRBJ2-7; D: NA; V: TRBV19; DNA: TGTGCCAGTAGTCAACGGGGGTTCGAGCAGTACTTC; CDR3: CASSQRGFEQYF
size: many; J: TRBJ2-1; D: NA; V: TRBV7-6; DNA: TGTGCCAGCAGCTTACAAGGGGGGAGCTCCTACAATGAGCAGTTCTTC; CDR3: CASSLQGGSSYNEQFF
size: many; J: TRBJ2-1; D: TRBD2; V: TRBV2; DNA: TGTGCCAGCACCACCGGCGGGGGGGCCTTGGTTCAGTTCTTC; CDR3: CASTTGGGALVQFF
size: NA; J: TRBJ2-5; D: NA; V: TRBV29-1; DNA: TGCAGCGTGAGTGATGGCCCGCAAGAGACCCGGTACTTC; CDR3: CSVSDGPQETRYF
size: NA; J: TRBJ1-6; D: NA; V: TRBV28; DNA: TGTGCCAGCACCACGGCAGGGAATTCACCCCTCCACTTT; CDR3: CASTTAGNSPLHF
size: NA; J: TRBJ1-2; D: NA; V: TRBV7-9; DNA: TGTGCCAGCAGCTTAGCCAGAGGCGACTATGGCTACGCCTTC; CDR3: CASSLARGDYGYAF
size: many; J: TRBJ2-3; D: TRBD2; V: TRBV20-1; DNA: TGCAGTGCAAAGACTAGCGGGGATGCAGATACGCAGTATTTT; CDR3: CSAKTSGDADTQYF
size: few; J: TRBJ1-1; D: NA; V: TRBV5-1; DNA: TGCGCCAGCAGCTTGGACCGGTTCACTGAAGCTTTCTTT; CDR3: CASSLDRFTEAFF
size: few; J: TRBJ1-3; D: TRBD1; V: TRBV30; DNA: TGTGCCTGGGGACAGGCTGGAAACACCATATATTTT; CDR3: CAWGQAGNTIYF
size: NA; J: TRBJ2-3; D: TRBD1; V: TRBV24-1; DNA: TGTGTCACCAGTGACCCCGGGACAGATGGGACAGATACGCAGTATTTT; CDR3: CVTSDPGTDGTDTQYF
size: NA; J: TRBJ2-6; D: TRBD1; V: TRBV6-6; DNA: TGTGCCAGCAGTTACGGACCGGACAGGGGGCTTTTTACCAAATTGTCTGGGGCCAACGTCCTGACTTTC; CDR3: CASSYGPDRGLFTKLSGANVLTF
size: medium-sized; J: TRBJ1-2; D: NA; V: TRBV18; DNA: TGTGCCAGCTCACAAGGTCGGGGGCCAAGGGACTATGGCTACACCTTC; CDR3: CASSQGRGPRDYGYTF
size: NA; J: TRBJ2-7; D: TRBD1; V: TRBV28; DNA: TGTGCCAGCACCCGGGACAGGCGGAACGAGCAGTACTTC; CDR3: CASTRDRRNEQYF
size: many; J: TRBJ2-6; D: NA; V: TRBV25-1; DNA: TGTGCCAGCAGTCCGTCGGGGGCTGGGGCCAACGTCCTGACTTTC; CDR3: CASSPSGAGANVLTF
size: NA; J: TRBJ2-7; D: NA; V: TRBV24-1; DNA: TGTGCCACCGAGAGTGCGACCTACGAGCAGTACTTC; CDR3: CATESATYEQYF
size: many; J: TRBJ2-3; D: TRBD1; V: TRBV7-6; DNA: TGTGCCAGCAGCTTCCGGGACAGGGCCCCAGATACGCAGTATTTT; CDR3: CASSFRDRAPDTQYF
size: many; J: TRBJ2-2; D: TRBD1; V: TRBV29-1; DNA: TGCAGCGTTAGCCGGACAGGGGTAAACACCGGGGAGCTGTTTTTT; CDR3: CSVSRTGVNTGELFF
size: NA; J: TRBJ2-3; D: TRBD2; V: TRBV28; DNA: TGTGCCAGCAGTTTCGAGCTAGCGGGGACCCAGGGTACGCAGTATTTT; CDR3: CASSFELAGTQGTQYF
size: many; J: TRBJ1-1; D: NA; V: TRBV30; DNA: TGTGCCTGGAGTGTATTGAGGGATGGTACTGAAGCTTTCTTT; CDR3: CAWSVLRDGTEAFF
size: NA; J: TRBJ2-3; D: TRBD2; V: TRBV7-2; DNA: TGTGCCAGCGTAGCGGGGGGGCTGGGAGATACGCAGTATTTT; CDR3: CASVAGGLGDTQYF
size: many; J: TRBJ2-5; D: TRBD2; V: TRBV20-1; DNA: TGCAGTGCTAGAGCGCTAGCGGGGGGGCATAGAGGAGAGACCCAGTACTTC; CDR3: CSARALAGGHRGETQYF
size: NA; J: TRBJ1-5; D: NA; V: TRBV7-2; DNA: TGTGCCAGCAGCTTCGGGGGCCCCGGGGAGCCCCAGCATTTT; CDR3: CASSFGGPGEPQHF